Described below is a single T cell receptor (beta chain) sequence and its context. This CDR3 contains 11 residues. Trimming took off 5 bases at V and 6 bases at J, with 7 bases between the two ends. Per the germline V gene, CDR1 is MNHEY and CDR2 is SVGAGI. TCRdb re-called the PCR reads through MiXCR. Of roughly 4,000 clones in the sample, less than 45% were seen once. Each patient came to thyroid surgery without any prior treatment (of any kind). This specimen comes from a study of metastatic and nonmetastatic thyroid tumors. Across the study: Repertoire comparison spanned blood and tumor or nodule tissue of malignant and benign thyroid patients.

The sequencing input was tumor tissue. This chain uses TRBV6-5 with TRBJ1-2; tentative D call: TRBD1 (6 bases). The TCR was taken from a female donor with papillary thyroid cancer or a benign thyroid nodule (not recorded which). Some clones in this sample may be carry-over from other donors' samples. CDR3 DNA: TGTGCCAGCAGTAACAGGGATGGCTACACCTTC. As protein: CASSNRDGYTF.